The 13 T cell receptor beta chains below come from one sample, sequenced in a study of regulatory T cells in long-lasting Graves disease. Arm-PCR of CDR3 regions and iRepertoire HTBI primers were used to build TCR beta libraries. Each CDR3 protein is one row after TCRdb ran MiXCR on the multiplex PCR reads. The sample has around 240,000 distinct CDR3 sequences, roughly 18% seen once; the top ten hold 14%. Time point here: newly diagnosed GD, antithyroid drugs for less than 3 months. PBMC RNA was the source of the TCR library. A further study also used this sample, focusing on T cells in Graves' hyperthyroidism and ophthalmopathy.

This sample comprised peripheral blood mononuclear cells (PBMCs), obtained at new diagnosis, from a patient treated with antithyroid drugs. The receptors here all came from a woman aged 25 to 45 with Graves disease.

This clonotype was seen repeatedly, ten times or more. The genes are TRBV20-1 and TRBJ2-1; D possibly corresponds to TRBD1 (6 bases). V shed 0 bases and J shed 5 bases, with 17 bases lying between them. The CDR3 extends over 16 amino acids. Germline lookup yields CDR1 DFQATT and CDR2 SNEGSKA (reference sequence). Here the CDR3 reads CSARDPLGARNNEQFF. The DNA of the CDR3 is TGCAGTGCTAGAGACCCCTTGGGGGCGCGGAACAATGAGCAGTTCTTC.

This clonotype was observed many times. The chain couples TRBV12-3 or TRBV12-4 to TRBJ1-4; possible D gene TRBD1, 6 bases. This CDR3 has 17 residues. V lost 6 bases to trimming and J lost 0 bases, with 17 bases between them. CDR3 in amino acids: CASRGLAGATTNEKLFF. The CDR3 coding sequence is TGTGCCAGCAGGGGCCTGGCAGGGGCCACAACTAATGAAAAACTGTTTTTT.

This clonotype was seen many times. One end of the junction does not line up with germline, which may come from a read error. The chain recombines TRBV13 with TRBJ1-2; D uncertain. The CDR3 extends over 12 amino acids. CDR1 is PRHDT, CDR2 FYEKMQ, per germline (reference sequence). CDR3: CASSSLGKGYTF. CDR3 bases: TGCGCCAGCAGCTCGCTGGGAAAAGGCTACACCTTC.

This clonotype was detected many times. The chain joins TRBV5-1 to TRBJ2-3, with D perhaps TRBD1 or TRBD2 (6 bases each). Trimming removed 4 bases from V and 3 bases from J, with 9 bases in between. The CDR3 consists of 13 residues. Germline V gene sequence: CDR1 SGHRS, CDR2 YFSETQ. The CDR3: CASSQGRTDTQYF. The CDR3 DNA reads as TGCGCCAGCAGCCAGGGGAGGACAGATACGCAGTATTTT. The whole variable domain, remainder taken from reference TRBV5-1 and TRBJ2-3, is KAGVTQTPRYLIKTRGQQVTLSCSPISGHRSVSWYQQTPGQGLQFLFEYFSETQRNKGNFPGRFSGRQFSNSRSEMNVSTLELGDSALYLCASSQGRTDTQYFGPGTRLTVL.

This clonotype came up many times. J is TRBJ1-5 and V is TRBV27; no definite D call. The CDR3 totals 16 residues. Trimming removed 2 bases at V and 4 bases at J, with 15 bases between. Germline loops: CDR1 MNHEY, CDR2 SMNVEV (reference sequence). CDR3 DNA sequence: TGTGCCAGCAGTTTAAAAGGCCCTGCGGGAAATCAGCCCCAGCATTTT. Protein: CASSLKGPAGNQPQHF.

This clonotype was picked up many times. The CDR3 here is CASRFGTQFYEQYF. CDR3 bases: TGTGCCAGCAGATTCGGGACACAGTTCTACGAGCAGTACTTC. The V gene is TRBV2, the J gene TRBJ2-7; weak D call: TRBD1 (6 bases). The germline gives CDR1 SNHLY, CDR2 FYNNEI. This CDR3 has 14 residues. Trimming stripped 6 bases from V and 3 bases from J, with 15 bases between.

Many counts were recorded for this clonotype. J is TRBJ1-1 and V is TRBV2; TRBD1 is a possible D gene (6 bases). The germline CDR1 and CDR2 sequences are SNHLY and FYNNEI. The CDR3 is 13 residues long. The V and J ends lost 8 bases and 4 bases respectively, with 14 bases between them. The CDR3 DNA sequence: TGTGCCAGCTTCCTAGAGGGGGGCACTGAAGCTTTCTTT. Translation: CASFLEGGTEAFF.

This clonotype was found many times. The chain carries TRBV20-1 and TRBJ1-5, with D unresolved. V was pared by 0 bases and J by 2 bases, with 14 bases between. CDR3 length: 16 residues. From germline, CDR1 is DFQATT and CDR2 SNEGSKA (reference sequence). This CDR3 is CSARDGHNGGNQPQHF. In nucleotides, the CDR3 is TGCAGTGCTAGAGATGGGCATAACGGAGGCAATCAGCCCCAGCATTTT.

This clonotype was observed at least ten times. The V call is TRBV9, the J call TRBJ1-2; D is ambiguous. V was trimmed by 0 bases and J by 1 base, leaving 10 bases between them. This CDR3 is built from 15 residues. Germline V lookup: CDR1 SGDLS, CDR2 YYNGEE. CDR3 nucleotides: TGTGCCAGCAGCGTAGACATCGGACTTAACTATGGCTACACCTTC. Its translation: CASSVDIGLNYGYTF.

This chain joins TRBV20-1 and TRBJ2-3; 8 bases line up with TRBD2. Trimming cost V 5 bases and J 4 bases; bases outside gene matches: 5. The CDR3 has 13 amino acids. CDR1 is DFQATT and CDR2 is SNEGSKA in the germline V gene (reference sequence). As DNA, the CDR3 is TGCAGTGCTTTGGGCGGGGGGTCAGATACGCAGTATTTT. It yields the protein CSALGGGSDTQYF.

The rearrangement uses TRBV6-4 and TRBJ2-5; 9 nucleotides match TRBD2. The CDR3 is 17 amino acids. Germline assignment: CDR1 MRHNA and CDR2 SNTAGT. V trimming: 1 base; J trimming: 1 base; junction bases outside the gene matches: 7. The DNA of the CDR3 is TGTGCCAGCAGTGACTTGGGCCTAGCGGGGTCCCAAGAGACCCAGTACTTC. Residues: CASSDLGLAGSQETQYF.

The sample holds many counts of this clonotype. The rearrangement links TRBV27 to TRBJ2-1; TRBD2 agrees at 7 bases. In germline, CDR1 is MNHEY, CDR2 SMNVEV (reference sequence). The ends lost 8 bases at V and 8 bases at J; junction bases unmatched: 12. This CDR3 comprises 14 residues. DNA of the CDR3: TGTGCCAGCCGCACTCCAAGCGGGGAGGATGAGCAGTTCTTC. Its protein product is CASRTPSGEDEQFF.

This clonotype was counted many times. The gene calls are TRBV20-1 and TRBJ1-2, with D tentatively TRBD1 (6 bases). CDR3 length: 15 amino acids. Germline V gives CDR1 DFQATT, CDR2 SNEGSKA (reference sequence). Trimming left V 0 bases short and J 5 bases short, with 16 bases between. CDR3 region: CSARDLALQGYGYTF. CDR3 nucleotides: TGCAGTGCTAGAGATCTGGCCTTACAGGGTTATGGCTACACCTTC.